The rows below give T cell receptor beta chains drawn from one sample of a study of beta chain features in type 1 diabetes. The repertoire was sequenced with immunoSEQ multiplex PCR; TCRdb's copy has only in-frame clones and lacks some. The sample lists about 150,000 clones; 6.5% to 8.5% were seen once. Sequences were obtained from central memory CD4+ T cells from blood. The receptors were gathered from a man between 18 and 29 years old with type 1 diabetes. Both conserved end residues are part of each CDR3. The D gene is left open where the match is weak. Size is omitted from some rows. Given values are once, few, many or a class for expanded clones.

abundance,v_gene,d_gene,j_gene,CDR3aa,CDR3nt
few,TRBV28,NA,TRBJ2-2,CASTTHRNMAGELFF,TGTGCCAGCACGACACACCGCAATATGGCCGGGGAGCTGTTTTTT
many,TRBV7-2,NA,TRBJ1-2,CASSSGQRNYGYTF,TGTGCCAGCAGCTCCGGACAGCGGAATTATGGCTACACCTTC
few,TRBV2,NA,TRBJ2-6,CASSEYVSSGANVLTF,TGTGCCAGCAGTGAGTATGTCAGCTCTGGGGCCAACGTCCTGACTTTC
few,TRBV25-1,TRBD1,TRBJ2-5,CASSPGQGTGETQYF,TGTGCCAGCAGCCCGGGACAGGGTACCGGAGAGACCCAGTACTTC
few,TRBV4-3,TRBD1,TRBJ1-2,CASSQVRRTGLTNYGYTF,TGCGCCAGCAGCCAAGTTCGACGGACAGGGTTGACTAACTATGGCTACACCTTC
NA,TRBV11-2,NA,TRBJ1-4,CASSFRHNEKLFF,TGTGCCAGCAGCTTCAGGCATAATGAAAAACTGTTTTTT
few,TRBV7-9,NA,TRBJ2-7,CASSLSYGGYEQYF,TGTGCCAGCAGCTTATCGTATGGGGGGTACGAGCAGTACTTC
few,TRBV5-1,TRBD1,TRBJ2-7,CASSLEGTGGEQYF,TGCGCCAGCAGCTTGGAAGGGACAGGGGGCGAGCAGTACTTC
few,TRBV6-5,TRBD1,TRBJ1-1,CASRRKGAENTEAFF,TGTGCCAGCAGGCGCAAGGGGGCTGAGAACACTGAAGCTTTCTTT
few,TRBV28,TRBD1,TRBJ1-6,CASSLWGPGQVNSPLHF,TGTGCCAGCAGTTTATGGGGGCCCGGACAGGTGAATTCACCCCTCCACTTT
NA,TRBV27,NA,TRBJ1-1,CASSFYNSEAFF,TGTGCCAGCAGTTTTTATAACTCTGAAGCTTTCTTT
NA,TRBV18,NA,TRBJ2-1,CASSPRSRGHEQFF,TGTGCCAGCTCACCACGCAGCAGGGGCCATGAGCAGTTCTTC
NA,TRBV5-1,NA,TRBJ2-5,CASSLVAAFGETQYF,TGCGCCAGCAGCTTGGTCGCAGCTTTCGGGGAGACCCAGTACTTC
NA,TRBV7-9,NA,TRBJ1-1,CASSSLFPWKSEAFF,TGTGCCAGCAGCTCACTATTCCCGTGGAAGTCTGAAGCTTTCTTT
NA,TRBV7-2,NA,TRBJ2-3,CASSLAQSTPPDTQYF,TGTGCCAGCAGCTTAGCCCAGTCAACACCCCCAGATACGCAGTATTTT
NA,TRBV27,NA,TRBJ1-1,CASSLSGRVTEAFF,TGTGCCAGCAGTTTATCGGGCAGGGTAACTGAAGCTTTCTTT
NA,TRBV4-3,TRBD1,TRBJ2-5,CASSRAATGAGETQYF,TGCGCCAGCAGCAGAGCGGCTACAGGGGCCGGGGAGACCCAGTACTTC
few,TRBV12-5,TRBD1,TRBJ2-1,CASGKTQGGGNEQFF,TGTGCTAGTGGGAAAACACAGGGGGGAGGCAATGAGCAGTTCTTC
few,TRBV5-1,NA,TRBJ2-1,CASSLSADSSYNEQFF,TGCGCCAGCAGCTTGAGTGCCGATAGCTCCTACAATGAGCAGTTCTTC
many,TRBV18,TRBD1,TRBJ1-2,CASSPSGTVYGYTF,TGTGCCAGCTCACCTTCCGGGACAGTCTATGGCTACACCTTC
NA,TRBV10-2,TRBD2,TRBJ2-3,CASSQAGRTDTQYF,TGCGCCAGCAGCCAAGCGGGGCGCACAGATACGCAGTATTTT
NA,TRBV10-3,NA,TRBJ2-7,CAISEVRGNEQYF,TGTGCCATCAGTGAAGTACGGGGAAACGAGCAGTACTTC
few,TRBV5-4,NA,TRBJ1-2,CASSFGRDGYGYTF,TGTGCCAGCAGCTTTGGACGGGATGGCTATGGCTACACCTTC
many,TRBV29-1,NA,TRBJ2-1,CSAQRFGSASSYNEQFF,TGCAGCGCCCAGAGGTTCGGGTCCGCAAGCTCCTACAATGAGCAGTTCTTC
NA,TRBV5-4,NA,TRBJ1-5,CASSQEANGYGQPQHF,TGTGCCAGCAGCCAAGAGGCGAACGGGTACGGGCAGCCCCAGCATTTT
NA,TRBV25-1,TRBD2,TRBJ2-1,CASSELAGGSYNEQFF,TGTGCCAGCAGTGAACTAGCGGGAGGATCCTACAATGAGCAGTTCTTC
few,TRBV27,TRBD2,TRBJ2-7,CASSWGLAYEQYF,TGTGCCAGCAGTTGGGGACTAGCCTACGAGCAGTACTTC
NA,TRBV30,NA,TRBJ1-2,CAWSVTPTRPYGYTF,TGTGCCTGGAGTGTAACCCCTACCCGCCCCTATGGCTACACCTTC
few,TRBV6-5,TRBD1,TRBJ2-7,CASRMTGSYEQYF,TGTGCCAGCAGGATGACAGGGTCCTACGAGCAGTACTTC
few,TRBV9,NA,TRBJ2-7,CASSVGAGSYEQYF,TGTGCCAGCAGCGTAGGGGCGGGCTCCTACGAGCAGTACTTC
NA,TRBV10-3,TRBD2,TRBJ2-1,CAIRVAGGPYNEQFF,TGTGCCATCAGGGTAGCGGGAGGGCCCTACAATGAGCAGTTCTTC
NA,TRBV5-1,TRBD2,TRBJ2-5,CASSDRLAGGQETQYF,TGCGCCAGCAGCGACAGACTAGCGGGGGGACAAGAGACCCAGTACTTC
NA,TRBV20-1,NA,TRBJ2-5,CSARRETQYF,TGCAGTGCTAGACGGGAGACCCAGTACTTC
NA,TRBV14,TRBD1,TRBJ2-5,CASSRRDRGFLTETQYF,TGTGCCAGCAGCCGCCGGGACAGGGGATTTTTAACGGAGACCCAGTACTTC
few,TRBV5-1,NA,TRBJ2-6,CASSLVYSGANVLTF,TGCGCCAGCAGCTTGGTTTACTCTGGGGCCAACGTCCTGACTTTC
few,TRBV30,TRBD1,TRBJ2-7,CAWEDRFIYEQYF,TGTGCCTGGGAGGACAGGTTCATCTACGAGCAGTACTTC
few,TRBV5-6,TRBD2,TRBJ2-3,CASSSGTSGRTQYF,TGTGCCAGCAGCTCGGGGACTAGCGGGAGGACGCAGTATTTT
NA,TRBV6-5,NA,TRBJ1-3,CASSLAFSQGNTIYF,TGTGCCAGCAGTTTAGCCTTCTCTCAAGGAAACACCATATATTTT
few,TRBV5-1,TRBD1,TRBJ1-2,CASSAPGQGFYGYTF,TGCGCCAGCAGCGCACCGGGACAGGGATTCTATGGCTACACCTTC
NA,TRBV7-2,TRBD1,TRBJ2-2,CASSFVSGGTGELFF,TGTGCCAGCAGCTTCGTTTCAGGGGGCACCGGGGAGCTGTTTTTT
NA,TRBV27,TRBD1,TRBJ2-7,CASSPRARQGVSYEQYF,TGTGCCAGCAGTCCGCGGGCTCGACAGGGAGTTTCCTACGAGCAGTACTTC
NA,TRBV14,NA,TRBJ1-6,CASSQLFNSPLHF,TGTGCCAGCAGCCAACTATTTAATTCACCCCTCCACTTT
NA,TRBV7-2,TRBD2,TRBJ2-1,CASSLTLAGIEQFF,TGTGCCAGCAGCTTGACCCTAGCGGGGATTGAGCAGTTCTTC
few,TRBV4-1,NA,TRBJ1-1,CASSLGAVTNTEAFF,TGCGCCAGCAGCCTTGGGGCAGTGACGAACACTGAAGCTTTCTTT
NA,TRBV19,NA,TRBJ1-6,CASSSGSSYNSPLHF,TGTGCCAGTAGCAGCGGAAGCTCCTATAATTCACCCCTCCACTTT
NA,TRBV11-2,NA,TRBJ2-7,CASGLSAEQYF,TGTGCCAGCGGACTTTCGGCCGAGCAGTACTTC
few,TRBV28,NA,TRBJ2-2,CASSSGTPGTGELFF,TGTGCCAGCAGCTCCGGGACACCGGGCACCGGGGAGCTGTTTTTT